The present entry profiles one T cell receptor (beta chain) with its context. Its antigen is still unknown. This record comes from a study of T cell repertoires in cytomegalovirus infection. One entry per CDR3 protein, called by TCRdb with MiXCR from the reads. The table records some 170,000 distinct CDR3 sequences, approximately 18% of them present only once. This CDR3 region has 15 residues. With 6 bases removed from V and 1 base from J, the gap between germline ends came to 15 bases. The V gene's germline CDR1 is MNHEY and CDR2 SVGEGT. Findings and limits, study-wide: Clonotype analysis showed dominance of the ex vivo response by HLA-C-restricted CMV-specific TCR beta clonotypes.

This receptor was taken from a human donor in good health (CMV status not recorded). Some clones in this sample may be carry-over from other donors' samples. The specimen sequenced was CD8+ T cells from PBMCs. V and J are TRBV6-2 or TRBV6-3 and TRBJ1-1; D unclear. CDR3 DNA sequence: TGTGCCAGCAGACTAGCACAAGGCTGGAACACTGAAGCTTTCTTT. Residues: CASRLAQGWNTEAFF.